Listed below are T cell receptor beta chains from one sample, sequenced in a study of T cells in Graves' hyperthyroidism and ophthalmopathy. In TCRdb, the multiplex PCR reads were re-called with MiXCR into one record per CDR3 protein. The table records around 570,000 distinct CDR3 sequences, about 20% of them present only once. Specimen: blood. Receptor source: a middle-aged man with Graves' ophthalmopathy. Both conserved end residues are part of each CDR3. D genes are given only for firm matches. Part of the rows lack a size; the others show once, few, many or a class for expanded clones.

NA | TRBJ2-1 | TRBV27 | few | CASSRLSLGTNNEQFF | TGTGCCAGCAGTCGGCTAAGTTTGGGAACAAACAATGAGCAGTTCTTC
NA | TRBJ1-6 | TRBV12-3/TRBV12-4 | many | CASSLSGGSPLHF | TGTGCCAGCAGTTTAAGCGGGGGGTCACCCCTCCACTTT
NA | TRBJ2-1 | TRBV6-5 | NA | CASSPRLRGLTGNEQFF | TGTGCCAGCAGCCCTCGTTTGAGGGGCCTAACGGGCAATGAGCAGTTCTTC
NA | TRBJ1-5 | TRBV12-3/TRBV12-4 | many | CASSFRGRYQPQHF | TGTGCCAGCAGTTTTAGGGGCCGCTATCAGCCCCAGCATTTT
TRBD1 | TRBJ2-2 | TRBV5-1 | few | CASGDGQGNTGELFF | TGCGCCAGCGGGGACGGACAGGGGAACACCGGGGAGCTGTTTTTT
NA | TRBJ1-2 | TRBV27 | NA | CASTDGGLGGYTF | TGTGCCAGTACGGACGGAGGATTGGGAGGCTACACCTTC
NA | TRBJ2-6 | TRBV12-3/TRBV12-4 | NA | CASPPPDTSGANVLTF | TGTGCCAGCCCCCCACCTGACACCTCTGGGGCCAACGTCCTGACTTTC
TRBD2 | TRBJ2-1 | TRBV24-1 | NA | CATSDTGLAGNEQFF | TGTGCCACCAGTGACACGGGGCTAGCGGGCAATGAGCAGTTCTTC
TRBD1 | TRBJ2-2 | TRBV6-1 | NA | CASRGQDKGGELFF | TGTGCCAGCAGAGGACAGGATAAGGGCGGGGAGCTGTTTTTT
TRBD1 | TRBJ1-1 | TRBV11-2 | NA | CASSSGQGKSEAFF | TGTGCCAGCAGCTCGGGACAGGGAAAATCTGAAGCTTTCTTT
NA | TRBJ1-2 | TRBV12-3/TRBV12-4 | many | CASRRLGTYYGYTF | TGTGCCAGCAGGCGTCTGGGCACCTACTATGGCTACACCTTC
NA | TRBJ1-2 | TRBV28 | NA | CASSFQAGAVSNYGYTF | TGTGCCAGCAGTTTTCAGGCCGGGGCGGTCAGCAACTATGGCTACACCTTC
NA | TRBJ1-5 | TRBV7-2 | many | CASSSQGGQPQHF | TGTGCCAGCAGCTCGCAGGGAGGGCAGCCCCAGCATTTT
NA | TRBJ2-7 | TRBV12-3/TRBV12-4 | few | CAGSPGFNPSSYEQYF | TGTGCCGGCAGTCCAGGCTTCAACCCGAGCTCCTACGAGCAGTACTTC
NA | TRBJ2-1 | TRBV20-1 | many | CSARKAALYNEQFF | TGCAGTGCTAGAAAGGCAGCTCTGTACAATGAGCAGTTCTTC
TRBD1 | TRBJ1-6 | TRBV7-2 | NA | CASSLGQGYNSPLHF | TGTGCCAGCAGCTTAGGACAGGGGTATAATTCACCCCTCCACTTT
NA | TRBJ2-7 | TRBV9 | NA | CASSPAEGAYEQYF | TGTGCCAGCAGCCCGGCGGAGGGAGCCTACGAGCAGTACTTC
NA | TRBJ2-7 | TRBV7-9 | NA | CASKGVGEQYF | TGTGCCAGTAAAGGTGTCGGCGAGCAGTACTTC
NA | TRBJ2-5 | TRBV10-3 | NA | CAISEPTAGQETQYF | TGTGCCATCAGTGAGCCTACGGCCGGACAAGAGACCCAGTACTTC
NA | TRBJ1-5 | TRBV6-1 | few | CASRVQGMGVQPQHF | TGTGCCAGCAGGGTTCAGGGAATGGGAGTACAGCCCCAGCATTTT
TRBD1 | TRBJ1-5 | TRBV28 | many | CASSLGTGAGQPQHF | TGTGCCAGCAGTTTAGGGACAGGGGCGGGTCAGCCCCAGCATTTT
TRBD2 | TRBJ2-3 | TRBV4-3 | many | CASSQDLAGGPDTQYF | TGCGCCAGCAGCCAAGATCTAGCGGGAGGGCCAGATACGCAGTATTTT
NA | TRBJ1-4 | TRBV18 | many | CASSPAGQEKLFF | TGTGCCAGCTCACCGGCAGGGCAGGAAAAACTGTTTTTT
NA | TRBJ1-1 | TRBV18 | NA | CASSPAVYTEAFF | TGTGCCAGCTCACCAGCAGTTTACACTGAAGCTTTCTTT
NA | TRBJ1-2 | TRBV2 | NA | CASSYSKARSSYGYTF | TGTGCCAGCAGTTACTCGAAGGCCAGATCTTCCTATGGCTACACCTTC
TRBD1 | TRBJ2-3 | TRBV6-2/TRBV6-3 | NA | CASRQTGKEGTDTQYF | TGTGCCAGCAGGCAGACAGGGAAGGAGGGCACAGATACGCAGTATTTT
NA | TRBJ2-3 | TRBV29-1 | many | CSVDITDTQYF | TGCAGCGTTGACATCACAGATACGCAGTATTTT
NA | TRBJ1-1 | TRBV28 | many | CASSFTGAAFF | TGTGCCAGCAGTTTTACAGGTGCTGCTTTCTTT
TRBD2 | TRBJ2-2 | TRBV5-1 | NA | CASSLGGGSGTGELFF | TGCGCCAGCAGCTTGGGCGGCGGGAGTGGCACCGGGGAGCTGTTTTTT
TRBD2 | TRBJ2-1 | TRBV27 | NA | CASSLSAGLAGNNEQFF | TGTGCCAGCAGTTTATCGGCGGGACTAGCGGGGAACAATGAGCAGTTCTTC